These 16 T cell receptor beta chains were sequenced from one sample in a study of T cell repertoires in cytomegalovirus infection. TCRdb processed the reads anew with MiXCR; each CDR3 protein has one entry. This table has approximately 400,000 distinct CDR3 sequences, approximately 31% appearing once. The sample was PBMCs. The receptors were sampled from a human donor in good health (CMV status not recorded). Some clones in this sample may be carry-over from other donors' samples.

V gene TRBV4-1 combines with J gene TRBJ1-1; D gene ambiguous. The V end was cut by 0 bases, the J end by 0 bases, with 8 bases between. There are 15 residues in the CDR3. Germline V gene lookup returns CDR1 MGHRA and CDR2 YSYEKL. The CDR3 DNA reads TGCGCCAGCAGCCAAGAGGATGCGATGAACACTGAAGCTTTCTTT. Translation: CASSQEDAMNTEAFF.

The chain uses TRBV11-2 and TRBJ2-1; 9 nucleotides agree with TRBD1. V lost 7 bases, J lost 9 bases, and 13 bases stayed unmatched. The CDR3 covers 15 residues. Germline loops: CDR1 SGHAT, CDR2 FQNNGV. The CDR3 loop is CASISPRDRVREQFF. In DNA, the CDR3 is TGTGCCAGCATCTCCCCCCGGGACAGGGTCCGTGAGCAGTTCTTC.

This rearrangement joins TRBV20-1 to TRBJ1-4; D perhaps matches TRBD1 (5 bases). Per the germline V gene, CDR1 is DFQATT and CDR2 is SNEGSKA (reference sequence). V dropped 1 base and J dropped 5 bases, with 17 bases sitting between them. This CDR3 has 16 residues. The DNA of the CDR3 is TGCAGTGCTAGAGTTCCGGGGAGGGGTGTAAATGAAAAACTGTTTTTT. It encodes CSARVPGRGVNEKLFF.

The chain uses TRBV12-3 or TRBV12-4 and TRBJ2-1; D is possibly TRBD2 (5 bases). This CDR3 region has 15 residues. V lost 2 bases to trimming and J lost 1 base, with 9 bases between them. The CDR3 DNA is TGTGCCAGCAGTTTATCGGGATTGTCCTACAATGAGCAGTTCTTC. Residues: CASSLSGLSYNEQFF.

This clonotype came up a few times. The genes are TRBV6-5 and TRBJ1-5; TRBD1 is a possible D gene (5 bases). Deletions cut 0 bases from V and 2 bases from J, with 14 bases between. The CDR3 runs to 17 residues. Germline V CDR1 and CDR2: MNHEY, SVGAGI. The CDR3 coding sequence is TGTGCCAGCAGTTACTCCAGGCCAATGGGGGGCAATCAGCCCCAGCATTTT. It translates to CASSYSRPMGGNQPQHF.

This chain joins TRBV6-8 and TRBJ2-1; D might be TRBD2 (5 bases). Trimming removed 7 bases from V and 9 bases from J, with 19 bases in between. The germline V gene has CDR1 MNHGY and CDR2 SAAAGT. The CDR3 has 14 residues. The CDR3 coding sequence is TGTGCCAGCAATCCTGACTACCTGACGCCTGAGCAGTTCTTC. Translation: CASNPDYLTPEQFF.

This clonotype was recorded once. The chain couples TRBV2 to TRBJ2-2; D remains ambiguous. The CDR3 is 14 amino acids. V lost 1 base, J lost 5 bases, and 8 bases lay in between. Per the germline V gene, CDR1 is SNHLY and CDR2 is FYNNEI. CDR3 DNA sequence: TGTGCCAGCAGTGAAGATGGACCTACCGGGGAGCTGTTTTTT. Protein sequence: CASSEDGPTGELFF.

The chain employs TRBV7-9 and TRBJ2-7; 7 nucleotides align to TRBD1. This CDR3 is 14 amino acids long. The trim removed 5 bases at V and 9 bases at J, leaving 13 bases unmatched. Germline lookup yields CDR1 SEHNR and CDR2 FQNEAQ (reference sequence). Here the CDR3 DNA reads TGTGCCAGCAGCAACCGGGACAGTCCCCAGGGGCAGTACTTC. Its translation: CASSNRDSPQGQYF.

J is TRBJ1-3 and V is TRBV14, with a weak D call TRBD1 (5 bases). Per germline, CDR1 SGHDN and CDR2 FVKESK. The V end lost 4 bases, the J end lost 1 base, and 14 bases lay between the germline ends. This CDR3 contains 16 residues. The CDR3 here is CASSPTGQQSGNTIYF. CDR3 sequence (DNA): TGTGCCAGCAGCCCCACCGGACAACAGTCTGGAAACACCATATATTTT. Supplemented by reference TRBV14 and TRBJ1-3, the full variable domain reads EAGVTQFPSHSVIEKGQTVTLRCDPISGHDNLYWYRRVMGKEIKFLLHFVKESKQDESGMPNNRFLAERTGGTYSTLKVQPAELEDSGVYFCASSPTGQQSGNTIYFGEGSWLTVV.

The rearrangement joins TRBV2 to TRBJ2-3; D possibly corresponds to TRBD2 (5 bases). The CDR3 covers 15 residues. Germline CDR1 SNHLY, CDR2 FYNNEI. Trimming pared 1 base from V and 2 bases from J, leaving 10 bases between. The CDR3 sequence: CASSEVAGHTDTQYF. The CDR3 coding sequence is TGTGCCAGCAGTGAAGTGGCGGGCCACACAGATACGCAGTATTTT. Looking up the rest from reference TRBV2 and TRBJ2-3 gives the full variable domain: EPEVTQTPSHQVTQMGQEVILRCVPISNHLYFYWYRQILGQKVEFLVSFYNNEISEKSEIFDDQFSVERPDGSNFTLKIRSTKLEDSAMYFCASSEVAGHTDTQYFGPGTRLTVL.

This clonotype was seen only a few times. The CDR3 DNA follows: TGTGCCAGTAGTATAGGGAACATGAACACTGAAGCTTTCTTT. It specifies CASSIGNMNTEAFF. The V call is TRBV19, the J call TRBJ1-1, with D unresolved. Trimming removed 1 base from V and 0 bases from J, with 6 bases in between. The CDR3 contains 14 residues. CDR1 and CDR2 (germline): LNHDA, SQIVND (reference sequence).

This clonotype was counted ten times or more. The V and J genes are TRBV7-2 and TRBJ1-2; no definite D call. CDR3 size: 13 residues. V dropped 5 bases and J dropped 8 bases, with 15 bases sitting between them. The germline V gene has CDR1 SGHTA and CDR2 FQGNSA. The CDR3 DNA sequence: TGTGCCAGCAGCCCCTCGAAGTCGTTAGGCTACACCTTC. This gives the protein CASSPSKSLGYTF.

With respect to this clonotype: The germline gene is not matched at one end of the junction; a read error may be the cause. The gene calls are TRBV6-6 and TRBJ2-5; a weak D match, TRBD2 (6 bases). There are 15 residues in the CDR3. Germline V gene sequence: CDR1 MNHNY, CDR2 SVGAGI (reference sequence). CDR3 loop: CARSPRLRERETQYF. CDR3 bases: TGTGCCCGCAGTCCCCGCCTCCGGGAGAGGGAGACCCAGTACTTC.

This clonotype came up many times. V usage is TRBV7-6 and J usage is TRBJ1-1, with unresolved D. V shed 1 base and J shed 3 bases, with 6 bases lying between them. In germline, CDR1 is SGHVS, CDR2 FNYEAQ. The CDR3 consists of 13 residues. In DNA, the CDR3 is TGTGCCAGCAGCTTAGTTAGGGACACTGAAGCTTTCTTT. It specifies CASSLVRDTEAFF.

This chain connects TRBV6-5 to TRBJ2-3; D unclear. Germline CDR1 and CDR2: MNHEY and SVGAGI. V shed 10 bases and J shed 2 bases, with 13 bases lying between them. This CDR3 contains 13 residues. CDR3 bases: TGTGCCAACGGTCGGACCCCCACAGATACGCAGTATTTT. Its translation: CANGRTPTDTQYF.

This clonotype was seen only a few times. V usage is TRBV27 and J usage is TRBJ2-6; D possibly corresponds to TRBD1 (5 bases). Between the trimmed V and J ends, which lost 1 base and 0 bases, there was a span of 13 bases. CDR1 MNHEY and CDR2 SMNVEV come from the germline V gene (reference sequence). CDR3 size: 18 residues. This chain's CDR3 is CASSLLGVGASGANVLTF. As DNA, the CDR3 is TGTGCCAGCAGTTTATTAGGGGTTGGGGCCTCTGGGGCCAACGTCCTGACTTTC.